The entry below describes one TCR beta chain. These data belong to a study of blood T cell repertoires in COVID-19. Study information: Sites in the United States, Italy and Spain provided acute and convalescent COVID-19 samples. Sources were T cells, B-cell-depleted T cells, or PBMCs; the material itself was cDNA or gDNA.

This CDR3 contains 13 residues. V shed 4 bases and J shed 11 bases, with 13 bases lying between them. Looked up from germline, CDR1 is SGHRS and CDR2 is YFSETQ. Source study methods: Scientists estimated how many nucleated cells there were by amplifying reference gene primers. Repertoires were generated with immunoSEQ multiplex PCR, while TCRdb's copy carries only in-frame clones and drops some. For V, J and clone size, that table is used; D and trimming come from the DNA. The profile shows about 70,000 clones, under 95% of them singletons. The sample comprised peripheral blood. This chain uses TRBV5-1 with TRBJ1-6; D remains ambiguous. This sequence was found in a human donor in a cohort sampled during active COVID-19. For the CDR3, the DNA is TGCGCCAGCAGCCTGGCCGGGAGTCCACCCCTCCACTTT. This translates into CASSLAGSPPLHF.